Reported below is one T cell receptor (beta chain). Its matching antigen is unknown. The data were produced by immunoSEQ multiplex PCR, yet TCRdb's version contains in-frame clones alone and is incomplete. The sample records tens of thousands of clones, just over 85% being singletons. The record originates from a study of OX40 agonist ivuxolimab in advanced cancers. For the study at large: Among those treated, three patients had partial responses, one with hepatocellular carcinoma and two with cutaneous melanoma. Points from the study as a whole: The mean number of expanded clones was higher in CD8+ T cells than in CD4+. At 0.1 to 3.0 mg/kg and by week 6, CD4+ and CD8+ T cells in the blood had expanded clonally.

Peripheral blood came from all dose cohorts at three timepoints. The germline V gene has CDR1 LGHNT and CDR2 FRNRAP. V lost 4 bases, J lost 5 bases, and 5 bases lay in between. CDR3 length equals 12 residues. The sample here was CD4+ or CD8+ T cells sorted from blood, taken in a trial of the OX40 agonist ivuxolimab. The sequence was collected from an adult with an advanced solid tumor such as melanoma, head and neck, liver or kidney cancer. The V and J genes are TRBV12-5 and TRBJ2-2; D remains unclear. CDR3 protein: CASGSLTGELFF. The DNA of the CDR3 is TGTGCTAGTGGTTCCCTTACCGGGGAGCTGTTTTTT. The complete variable domain, with remaining parts taken from reference TRBV12-5 and TRBJ2-2, reads DARVTQTPRHKVTEMGQEVTMRCQPILGHNTVFWYRQTMMQGLELLAYFRNRAPLDDSGMPKDRFSAEMPDATLATLKIQPSEPRDSAVYFCASGSLTGELFFGEGSRLTVL.